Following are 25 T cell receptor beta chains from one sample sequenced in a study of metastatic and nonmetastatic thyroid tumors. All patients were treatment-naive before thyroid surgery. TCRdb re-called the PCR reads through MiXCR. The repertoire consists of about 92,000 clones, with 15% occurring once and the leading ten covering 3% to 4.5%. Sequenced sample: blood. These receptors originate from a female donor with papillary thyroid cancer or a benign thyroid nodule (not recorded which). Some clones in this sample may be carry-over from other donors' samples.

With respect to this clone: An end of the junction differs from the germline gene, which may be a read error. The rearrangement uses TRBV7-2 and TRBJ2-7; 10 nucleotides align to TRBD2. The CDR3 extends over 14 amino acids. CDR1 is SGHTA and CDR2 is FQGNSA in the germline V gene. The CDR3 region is CASSLAGASYDQYF. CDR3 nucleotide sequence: TGTGCCAGCAGCCTAGCGGGGGCCTCCTACGATCAGTACTTC.

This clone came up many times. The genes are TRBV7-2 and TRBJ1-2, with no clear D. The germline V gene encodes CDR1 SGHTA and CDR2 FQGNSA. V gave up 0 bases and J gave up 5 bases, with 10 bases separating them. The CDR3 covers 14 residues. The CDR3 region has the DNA TGTGCCAGCAGCTTAGCAGACGGGCGATATGGCTACACCTTC. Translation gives CASSLADGRYGYTF.

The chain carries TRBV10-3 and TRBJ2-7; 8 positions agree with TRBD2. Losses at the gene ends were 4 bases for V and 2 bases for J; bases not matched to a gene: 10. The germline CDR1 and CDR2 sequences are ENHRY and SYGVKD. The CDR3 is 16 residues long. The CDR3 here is CAISAFDTGGTYEQYF. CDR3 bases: TGTGCCATCAGTGCATTCGACACGGGGGGGACCTACGAGCAGTACTTC.

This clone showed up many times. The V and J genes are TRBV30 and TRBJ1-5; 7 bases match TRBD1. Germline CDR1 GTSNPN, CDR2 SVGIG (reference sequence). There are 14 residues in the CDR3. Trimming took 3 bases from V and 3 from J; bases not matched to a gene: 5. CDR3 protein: CAWRSTGPNQPQHF. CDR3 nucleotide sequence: TGTGCCTGGAGGTCGACAGGGCCCAATCAGCCCCAGCATTTT.

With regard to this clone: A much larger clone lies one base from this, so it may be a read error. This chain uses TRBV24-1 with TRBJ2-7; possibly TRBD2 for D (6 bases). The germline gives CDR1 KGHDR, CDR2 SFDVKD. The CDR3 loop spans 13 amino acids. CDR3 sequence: CATSDGSSHDQYF. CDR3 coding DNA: TGTGCCACCAGTGACGGGAGCTCCCACGATCAGTACTTC.

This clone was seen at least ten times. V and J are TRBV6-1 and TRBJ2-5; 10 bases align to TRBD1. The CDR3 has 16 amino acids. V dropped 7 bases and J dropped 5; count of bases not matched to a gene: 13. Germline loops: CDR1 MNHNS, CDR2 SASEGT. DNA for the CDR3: TGTGCCAGCACCGAAGATCGACAGGGGGCTACGGAGACCCAGTACTTC. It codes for CASTEDRQGATETQYF.

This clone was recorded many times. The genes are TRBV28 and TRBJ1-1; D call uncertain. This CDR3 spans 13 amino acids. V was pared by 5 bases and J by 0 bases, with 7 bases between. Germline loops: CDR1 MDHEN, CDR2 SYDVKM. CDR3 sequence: CASSRRLNTEAFF. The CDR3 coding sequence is TGTGCCAGCAGTAGACGGTTGAACACTGAAGCTTTCTTT.

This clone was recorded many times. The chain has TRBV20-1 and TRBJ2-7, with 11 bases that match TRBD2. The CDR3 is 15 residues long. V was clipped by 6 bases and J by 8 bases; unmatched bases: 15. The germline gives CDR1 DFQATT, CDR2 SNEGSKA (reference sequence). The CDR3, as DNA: TGCAGTGCCCTACCCCCGGGACTAGCGGTTGGGAAGCAGTACTTC. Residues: CSALPPGLAVGKQYF.

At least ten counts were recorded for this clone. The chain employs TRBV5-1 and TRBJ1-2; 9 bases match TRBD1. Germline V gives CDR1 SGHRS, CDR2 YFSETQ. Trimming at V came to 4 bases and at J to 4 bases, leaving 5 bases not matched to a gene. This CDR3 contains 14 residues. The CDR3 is CASSLQGASYGYTF. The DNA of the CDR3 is TGCGCCAGCAGCCTACAGGGGGCCAGCTATGGCTACACCTTC.

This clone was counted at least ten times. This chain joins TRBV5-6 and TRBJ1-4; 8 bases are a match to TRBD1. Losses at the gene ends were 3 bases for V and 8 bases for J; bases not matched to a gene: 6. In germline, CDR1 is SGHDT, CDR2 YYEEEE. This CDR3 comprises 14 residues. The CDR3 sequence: CASSSGQGGEKLFF. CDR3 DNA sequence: TGTGCCAGCAGCTCCGGACAGGGTGGGGAAAAACTGTTTTTT.

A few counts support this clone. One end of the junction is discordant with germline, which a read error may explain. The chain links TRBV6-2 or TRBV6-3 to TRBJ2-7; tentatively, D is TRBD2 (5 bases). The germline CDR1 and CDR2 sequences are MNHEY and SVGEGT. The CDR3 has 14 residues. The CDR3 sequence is CASSYSLPGWEHYF. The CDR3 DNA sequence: TGTGCCAGCAGTTACTCGTTGCCAGGATGGGAGCATTACTTC.

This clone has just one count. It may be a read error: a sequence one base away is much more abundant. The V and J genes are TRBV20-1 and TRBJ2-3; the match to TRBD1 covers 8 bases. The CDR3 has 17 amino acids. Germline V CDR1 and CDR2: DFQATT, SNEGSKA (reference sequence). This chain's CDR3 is CSAADRGTFFSTYTQYF. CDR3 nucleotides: TGCAGTGCTGCAGACAGGGGCACGTTTTTTAGCACATATACGCAGTATTTT.

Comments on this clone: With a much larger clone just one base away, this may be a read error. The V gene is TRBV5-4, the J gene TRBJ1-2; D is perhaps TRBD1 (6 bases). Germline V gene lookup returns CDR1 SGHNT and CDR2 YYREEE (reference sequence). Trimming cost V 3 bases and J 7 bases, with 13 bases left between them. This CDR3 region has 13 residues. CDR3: CASSWTVGGGYTF. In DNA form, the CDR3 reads TGTGCCAGCAGCTGGACAGTGGGCGGTGGCTACACCTTC. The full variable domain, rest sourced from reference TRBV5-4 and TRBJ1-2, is ETGVTQSPTHLIKTRGQQVTLRCSSQSGHNTVSWYQQALGQGPQFIFQYYREEENGRGNFPPRFSGLQFPNYSSELNVNALELDDSALYLCASSWTVGGGYTFGSGTRLTVV.

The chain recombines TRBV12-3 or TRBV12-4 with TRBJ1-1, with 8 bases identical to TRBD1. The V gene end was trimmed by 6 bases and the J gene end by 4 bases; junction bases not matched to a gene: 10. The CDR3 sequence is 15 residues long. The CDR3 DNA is TGTGCCAGCAGATGGACGGCAGGGGGCTCCACTGAAGCTTTCTTT. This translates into CASRWTAGGSTEAFF.

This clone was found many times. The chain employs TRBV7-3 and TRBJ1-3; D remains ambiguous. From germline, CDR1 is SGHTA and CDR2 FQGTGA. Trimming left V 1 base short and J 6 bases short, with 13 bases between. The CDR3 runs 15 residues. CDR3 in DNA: TGTGCCAGCAGCTTAAGTCCTGGGTTCCTAAACACCATATATTTT. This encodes CASSLSPGFLNTIYF.

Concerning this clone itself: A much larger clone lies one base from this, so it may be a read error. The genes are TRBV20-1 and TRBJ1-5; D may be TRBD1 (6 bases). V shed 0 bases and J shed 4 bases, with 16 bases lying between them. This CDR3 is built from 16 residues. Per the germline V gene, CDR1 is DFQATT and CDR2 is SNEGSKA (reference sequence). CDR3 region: CSARDKLDSSNQPQHF. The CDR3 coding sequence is TGCAGTGCTAGAGATAAGTTGGACAGCAGTAATCAGCCCCAGCATTTT.

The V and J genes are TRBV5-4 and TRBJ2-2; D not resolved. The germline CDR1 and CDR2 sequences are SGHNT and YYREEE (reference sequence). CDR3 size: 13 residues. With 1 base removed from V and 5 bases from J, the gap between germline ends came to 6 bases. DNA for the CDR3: TGTGCCAGCAGCTTGTTAACAACCGGGGAGCTGTTTTTT. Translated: CASSLLTTGELFF.

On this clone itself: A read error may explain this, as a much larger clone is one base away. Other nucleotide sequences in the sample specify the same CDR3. The CDR3, as DNA: TGCGCCAGCGAAGCTGGGGTCGGGGCCAACGTCCTGACTTTC. This sequence encodes CASEAGVGANVLTF. The chain uses TRBV4-1 and TRBJ2-6; no definite D call. CDR3 length: 14 amino acids. Germline CDR1 and CDR2: MGHRA and YSYEKL. V lost 8 bases and J lost 4, with 12 bases in between.

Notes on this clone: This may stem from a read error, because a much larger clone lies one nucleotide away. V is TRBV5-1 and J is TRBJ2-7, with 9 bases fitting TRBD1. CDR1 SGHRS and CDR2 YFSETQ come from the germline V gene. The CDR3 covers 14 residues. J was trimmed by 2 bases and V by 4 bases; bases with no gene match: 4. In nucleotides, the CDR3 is TGCGCCAGCAGCGGACAGGGGAGGGCCTACGAGCAGTACTTC. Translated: CASSGQGRAYEQYF. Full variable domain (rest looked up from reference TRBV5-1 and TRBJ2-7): KAGVTQTPRYLIKTRGQQVTLSCSPISGHRSVSWYQQTPGQGLQFLFEYFSETQRNKGNFPGRFSGRQFSNSRSEMNVSTLELGDSALYLCASSGQGRAYEQYFGPGTRLTVT.

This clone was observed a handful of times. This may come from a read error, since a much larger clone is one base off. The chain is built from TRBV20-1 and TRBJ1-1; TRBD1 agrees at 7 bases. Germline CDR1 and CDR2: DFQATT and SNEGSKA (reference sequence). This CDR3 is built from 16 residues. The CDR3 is CSARVKGARDSTGAFF. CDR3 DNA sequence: TGCAGTGCTAGAGTTAAGGGGGCGAGGGATTCGACTGGAGCTTTCTTT.

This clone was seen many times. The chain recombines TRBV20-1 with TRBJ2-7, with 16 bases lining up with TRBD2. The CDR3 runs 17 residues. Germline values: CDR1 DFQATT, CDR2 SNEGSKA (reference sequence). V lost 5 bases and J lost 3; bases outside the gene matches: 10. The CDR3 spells CSARGTGTSGGDYEQYF. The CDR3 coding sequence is TGCAGTGCTCGAGGAACCGGGACTAGCGGGGGGGACTACGAGCAGTACTTC.

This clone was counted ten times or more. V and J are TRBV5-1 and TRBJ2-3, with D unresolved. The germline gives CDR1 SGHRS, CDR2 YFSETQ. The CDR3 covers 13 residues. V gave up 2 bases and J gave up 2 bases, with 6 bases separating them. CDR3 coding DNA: TGCGCCAGCAGCTTTGGCTCCACAGATACGCAGTATTTT. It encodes CASSFGSTDTQYF.

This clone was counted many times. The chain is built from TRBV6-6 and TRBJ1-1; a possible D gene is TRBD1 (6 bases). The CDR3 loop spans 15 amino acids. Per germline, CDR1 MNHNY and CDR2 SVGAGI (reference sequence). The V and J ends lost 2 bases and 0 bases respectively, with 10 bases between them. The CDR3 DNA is TGTGCCAGCAGTTACCCGGGACAATTGAACACTGAAGCTTTCTTT. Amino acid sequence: CASSYPGQLNTEAFF.

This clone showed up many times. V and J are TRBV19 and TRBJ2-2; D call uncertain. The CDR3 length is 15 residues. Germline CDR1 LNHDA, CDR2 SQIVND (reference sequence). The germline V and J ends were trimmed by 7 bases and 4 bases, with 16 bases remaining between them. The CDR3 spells CASTLYHGGTGELFF. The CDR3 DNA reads TGTGCCAGTACCCTCTATCACGGTGGCACCGGGGAGCTGTTTTTT.

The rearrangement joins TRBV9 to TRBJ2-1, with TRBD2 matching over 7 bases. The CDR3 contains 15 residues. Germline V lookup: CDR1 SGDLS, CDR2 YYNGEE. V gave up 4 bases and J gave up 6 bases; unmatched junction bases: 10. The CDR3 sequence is CASSISGSAVNEQFF. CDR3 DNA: TGTGCCAGCAGCATTAGCGGGTCGGCGGTCAATGAGCAGTTCTTC.